The following is a TCR beta chain sequence with its context. The CDR3 extends over 16 amino acids. After removal of 0 bases from V and 4 bases from J, the junction contained 7 bases not matched to a gene. Germline V gene lookup returns CDR1 MNHEY and CDR2 SMNVEV (reference sequence). Treatment reported: some 20 received Ad26.COV2.S at low or high dose, single or two shots; 5 received placebo; per-sample allocation not given. Material that was analyzed had been drawn on day 63 after the first vaccine or placebo injection. These data originate in a study of Ad26.COV2.S vaccination and SARS-CoV-2 variants. TCRdb keeps only in-frame clones here, not all; method: immunoSEQ multiplex PCR. The data show roughly 390,000 clones, less than 90% seen once.

The gene calls are TRBV27 and TRBJ2-3, with 7 bases fitting TRBD2. The clonotype originates from a person between 18 and 60 years old who received the Ad26.COV2.S COVID-19 vaccine or a placebo. The material was peripheral blood, obtained in a trial of Ad26.COV2.S vaccine versus placebo. CDR3: CASSLSGRGWADTQYF. The CDR3 nucleotides read TGTGCCAGCAGTTTATCAGGGCGGGGGTGGGCAGATACGCAGTATTTT.